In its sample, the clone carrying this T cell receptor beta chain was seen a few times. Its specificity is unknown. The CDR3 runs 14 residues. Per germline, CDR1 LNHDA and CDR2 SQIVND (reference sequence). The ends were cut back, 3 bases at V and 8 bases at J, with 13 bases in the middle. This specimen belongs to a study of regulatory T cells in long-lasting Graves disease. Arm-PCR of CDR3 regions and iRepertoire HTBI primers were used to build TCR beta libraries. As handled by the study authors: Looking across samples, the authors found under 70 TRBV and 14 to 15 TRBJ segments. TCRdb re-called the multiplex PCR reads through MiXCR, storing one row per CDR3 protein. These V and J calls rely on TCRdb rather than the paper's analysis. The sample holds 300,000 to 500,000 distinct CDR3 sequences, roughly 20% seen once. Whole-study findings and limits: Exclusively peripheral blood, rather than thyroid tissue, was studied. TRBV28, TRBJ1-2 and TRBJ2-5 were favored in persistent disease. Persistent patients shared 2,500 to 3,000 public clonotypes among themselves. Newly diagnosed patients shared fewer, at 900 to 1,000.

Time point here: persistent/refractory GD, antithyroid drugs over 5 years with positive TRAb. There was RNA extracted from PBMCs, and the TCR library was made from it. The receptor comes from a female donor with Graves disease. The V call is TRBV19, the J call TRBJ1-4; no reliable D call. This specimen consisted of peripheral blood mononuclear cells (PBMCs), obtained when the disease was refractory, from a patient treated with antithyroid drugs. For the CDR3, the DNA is TGTGCCAGTAGTATCCTCGGGTTTGGAGAAAAACTGTTTTTT. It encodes CASSILGFGEKLFF.